The sequence of this T cell receptor beta chain was determined in a study of Ad26.COV2.S vaccination and SARS-CoV-2 variants. Study-level information: Ad26.COV2.S arm of COV1001 included the donor.

Findings and limits, study-wide: Measurement of non-spike TCR breadth gave similar results in vaccine and placebo recipients.

In the case of this clone: As yet, its antigen is unknown.

TCRdb keeps only in-frame clones here, not all; method: immunoSEQ multiplex PCR. Of hundreds of thousands of clones listed, over 75% are singletons. Treatment indicated: some 20 received Ad26.COV2.S at low or high dose, single or two shots; 5 received placebo; per-sample allocation not given. Sampling took place 63 days after the first vaccine or placebo injection. The sample consisted of peripheral blood, taken in a trial of Ad26.COV2.S vaccine versus placebo. This clonotype was obtained from a person aged 18-65 years who received the Ad26.COV2.S COVID-19 vaccine or a placebo.

This CDR3 is CATSRGDWYEQYF. In DNA form, the CDR3 reads TGTGCCACCAGCAGAGGAGACTGGTACGAGCAGTACTTC. The chain combines TRBV15 with TRBJ2-7; unclear D gene. The germline V gene has CDR1 LNHNV and CDR2 YYDKDF (reference sequence). CDR3 length: 13 amino acids. Trimming shortened V by 1 base and J by 4 bases, and 8 bases separated the two germline ends. Combining the CDR3 with reference TRBV15 and TRBJ2-7 gives the whole variable domain DAMVIQNPRYQVTQFGKPVTLSCSQTLNHNVMYWYQQKSSQAPKLLFHYYDKDFNNEADTPDNFQSRRPNTSFCFLDIRSPGLGDTAMYLCATSRGDWYEQYFGPGTRLTVT.